One and the same sample provided the 3 T cell receptor beta chains below, sequenced in a study of human T cells and chemical hapten exposure. The time point: patch test 2, 6 weeks after DPC sensitization. Treatment defined: therapeutic diphenylcyclopropenone sensitization with weekly scalp DPC. TCRdb recomputed calls from the RACE reads with MiXCR, one row per CDR3 protein. This table holds 100,000 or so distinct CDR3 sequences, approximately 8.6% found once. Specimen: whole blood, collected in connection with sensitization to the hapten diphenylcyclopropenone (DPC). The receptor set was obtained from a woman in her thirties or forties with alopecia areata. Some clones in this sample may be carry-over from other donors' samples.

This clonotype was detected ten times or more. The chain joins TRBV19 to TRBJ2-6; 9 positions match TRBD1. J lost 2 bases, V lost 7 bases, and 6 bases had no gene match. Germline CDR1 and CDR2: LNHDA and SQIVND (reference sequence). The CDR3 runs 16 residues. The CDR3 reads CASITGGGPGANVLTF. CDR3 DNA sequence: TGTGCCAGTATTACAGGGGGCGGCCCTGGGGCCAACGTCCTGACTTTC.

This chain uses TRBV28 with TRBJ1-2, with TRBD1 matching over 8 bases. CDR1 is MDHEN, CDR2 SYDVKM, per germline. V was clipped by 3 bases and J by 7 bases; unmatched bases: 7. CDR3 length: 14 residues. The CDR3: CASSFRQGASGYTF. DNA of the CDR3: TGTGCCAGCAGTTTCAGGCAGGGGGCTTCTGGCTACACCTTC.

The V and J genes are TRBV5-6 and TRBJ2-4, with 11 nucleotides matching TRBD2. This CDR3 contains 16 residues. The junction had 6 bases not matched to a gene; V was cut back by 4 bases and J by 3 bases. The germline gives CDR1 SGHDT, CDR2 YYEEEE. DNA for the CDR3: TGTGCCAGCAGCCTAGTTAGCGGGAGGGTCAAAAACATTCAGTACTTC. Its protein is CASSLVSGRVKNIQYF. The entire variable domain, with the rest obtained from reference TRBV5-6 and TRBJ2-4, is as follows: DAGVTQSPTHLIKTRGQQVTLRCSPKSGHDTVSWYQQALGQGPQFIFQYYEEEERQRGNFPDRFSGHQFPNYSSELNVNALLLGDSALYLCASSLVSGRVKNIQYFGAGTRLSVL.